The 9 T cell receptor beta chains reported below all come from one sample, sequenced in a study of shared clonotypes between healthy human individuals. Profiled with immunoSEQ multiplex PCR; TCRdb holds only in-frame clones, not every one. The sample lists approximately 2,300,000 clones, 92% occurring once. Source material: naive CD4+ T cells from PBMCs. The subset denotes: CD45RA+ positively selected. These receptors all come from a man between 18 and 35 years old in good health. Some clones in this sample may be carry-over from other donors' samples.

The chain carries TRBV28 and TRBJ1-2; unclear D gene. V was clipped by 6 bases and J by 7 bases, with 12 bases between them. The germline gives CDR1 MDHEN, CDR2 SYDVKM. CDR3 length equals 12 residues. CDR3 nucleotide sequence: TGTGCCAGCAGCATATGGTCGGGTGGCTACACCTTC. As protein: CASSIWSGGYTF.

For the CDR3, the DNA is TGTGCCAGCAGGAGGGACAGGGGGCCTTCCTATGGCTACACCTTC. Its protein is CASRRDRGPSYGYTF. V gene TRBV6-5 combines with J gene TRBJ1-2; 12 bases agree with TRBD1. CDR3 length equals 15 residues. V was clipped by 6 bases and J by 4 bases; unmatched bases: 6. Germline CDR1 MNHEY, CDR2 SVGAGI.

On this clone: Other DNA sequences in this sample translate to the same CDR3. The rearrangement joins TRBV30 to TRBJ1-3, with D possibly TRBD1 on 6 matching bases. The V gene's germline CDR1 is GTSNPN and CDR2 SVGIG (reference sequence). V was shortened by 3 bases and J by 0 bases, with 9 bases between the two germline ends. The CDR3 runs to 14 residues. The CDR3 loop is CAWSPGDSGNTIYF. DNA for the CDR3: TGTGCCTGGAGCCCAGGGGACTCTGGAAACACCATATATTTT.

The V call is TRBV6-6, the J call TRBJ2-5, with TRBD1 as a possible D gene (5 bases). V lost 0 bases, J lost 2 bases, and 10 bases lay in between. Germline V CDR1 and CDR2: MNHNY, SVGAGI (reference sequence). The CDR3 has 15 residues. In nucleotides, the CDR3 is TGTGCCAGCAGTTACTCTGGGGCTGATCAAGAGACCCAGTACTTC. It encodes CASSYSGADQETQYF.

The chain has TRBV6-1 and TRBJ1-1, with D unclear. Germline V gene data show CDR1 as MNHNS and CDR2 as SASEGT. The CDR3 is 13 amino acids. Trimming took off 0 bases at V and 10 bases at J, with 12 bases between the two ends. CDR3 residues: CASSEAGRLVAFF. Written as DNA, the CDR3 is TGTGCCAGCAGTGAAGCGGGCCGTCTAGTAGCTTTCTTT.

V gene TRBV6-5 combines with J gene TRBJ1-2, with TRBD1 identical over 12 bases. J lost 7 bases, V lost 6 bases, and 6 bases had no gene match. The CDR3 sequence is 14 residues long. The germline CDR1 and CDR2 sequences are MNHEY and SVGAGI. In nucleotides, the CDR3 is TGTGCCAGCAGAAAGGGACAGGGGGCGGGTGGCTACACCTTC. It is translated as CASRKGQGAGGYTF.

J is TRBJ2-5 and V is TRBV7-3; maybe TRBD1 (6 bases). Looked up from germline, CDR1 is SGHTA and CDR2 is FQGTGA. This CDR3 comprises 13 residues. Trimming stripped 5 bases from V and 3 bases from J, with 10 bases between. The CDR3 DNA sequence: TGTGCCAGCAGCGTCCACAGGGAAGAGACCCAGTACTTC. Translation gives CASSVHREETQYF.

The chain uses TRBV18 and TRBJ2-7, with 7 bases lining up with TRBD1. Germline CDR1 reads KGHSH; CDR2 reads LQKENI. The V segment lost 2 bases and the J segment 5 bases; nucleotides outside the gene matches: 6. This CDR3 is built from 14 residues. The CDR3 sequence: CASSPGTADHEQYF. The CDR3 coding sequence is TGTGCCAGCTCACCAGGGACAGCTGACCACGAGCAGTACTTC. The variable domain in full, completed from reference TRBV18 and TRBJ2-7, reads NAGVMQNPRHLVRRRGQEARLRCSPMKGHSHVYWYRQLPEEGLKFMVYLQKENIIDESGMPKERFSAEFPKEGPSILRIQQVVRGDSAAYFCASSPGTADHEQYFGPGTRLTVT.

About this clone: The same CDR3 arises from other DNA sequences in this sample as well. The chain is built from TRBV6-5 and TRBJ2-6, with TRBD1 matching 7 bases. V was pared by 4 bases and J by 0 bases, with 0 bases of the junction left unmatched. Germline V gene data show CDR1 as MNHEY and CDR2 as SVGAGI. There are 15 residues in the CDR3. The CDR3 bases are TGTGCCAGCAGTTCAGGGGGCTCTGGGGCCAACGTCCTGACTTTC. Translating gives CASSSGGSGANVLTF.